This passage covers 14 T cell receptor beta chains from one sample sequenced in a study of blood T cell repertoires in COVID-19 (TCRdb year 2020). Library prep was done by the immunoSEQ multiplex PCR assay. Sourced from immuneACCESS, this table was stored by TCRdb with only in-frame sequences that have V and J called. A share of the clones is absent; for the studies checked, an unresolved V gene accounts for under half, and the remainder has no known explanation. The sample yields about 74,000 clones; nearly 80% were counted once. About 12% of the sample comes from the top ten. Sequencing was performed on peripheral blood. The receptors shown here come from a human donor in a cohort sampled during active COVID-19.

This chain uses TRBV27 with TRBJ2-3; 10 bases agree with TRBD2. The germline V gene has CDR1 MNHEY and CDR2 SMNVEV (reference sequence). The CDR3 is made up of 17 amino acids. V lost 0 bases, J lost 2 bases, and 5 bases stayed unmatched. DNA of the CDR3: TGTGCCAGCAGTTTATCGAGGACTAGCGGACACACAGATACGCAGTATTTT. Protein sequence: CASSLSRTSGHTDTQYF.

The chain carries TRBV30 and TRBJ1-3; 7 nucleotides align to TRBD1. Germline CDR1 reads GTSNPN; CDR2 reads SVGIG (reference sequence). The J segment lost 5 bases and the V segment lost 4 bases, leaving 8 bases of the junction unmatched. The CDR3 runs 14 residues. Here the CDR3 DNA reads TGTGCCTGGACTACGACAGGGCGCAGAAACACCATATATTTT. Protein sequence: CAWTTTGRRNTIYF. Variable domain in full (rest from reference TRBV30 and TRBJ1-3): SQTIHQWPATLVQPVGSPLSLECTVEGTSNPNLYWYRQAAGRGLQLLFYSVGIGQISSEVPQNLSASRPQDRQFILSSKKLLLSDSGFYLCAWTTTGRRNTIYFGEGSWLTVV.

The chain carries TRBV7-9 and TRBJ2-6; D remains ambiguous. CDR1 is SEHNR, CDR2 FQNEAQ, per germline (reference sequence). This CDR3 is 16 amino acids long. The germline V and J ends were trimmed by 5 bases and 0 bases, with 11 bases remaining between them. The CDR3 DNA is TGTGCCAGCAGCACATTACAGAACTCTGGGGCCAACGTCCTGACTTTC. This sequence encodes CASSTLQNSGANVLTF.

The rearrangement joins TRBV13 to TRBJ2-1, with a weak D call TRBD2 (5 bases). Trimming shortened V by 6 bases and J by 0 bases, and 15 bases separated the two germline ends. Per the germline V gene, CDR1 is PRHDT and CDR2 is FYEKMQ (reference sequence). The CDR3 sequence is 16 residues long. In DNA, the CDR3 is TGTGCCAGCAGTACTACTAGTGGGAGCTCCTACAATGAGCAGTTCTTC. The encoded protein is CASSTTSGSSYNEQFF.

This chain joins TRBV19 and TRBJ1-5; 8 positions match TRBD1. The germline CDR1 and CDR2 sequences are LNHDA and SQIVND (reference sequence). CDR3 size: 16 residues. V was pared by 8 bases and J by 3 bases, with 12 bases of the junction left unmatched. The CDR3 DNA reads as TGTGCCAGTCGCCCCCTTAACAGGGGGGACAATCAGCCCCAGCATTTT. This gives the protein CASRPLNRGDNQPQHF.

The rearrangement uses TRBV30 and TRBJ2-7, with D perhaps matching TRBD1 (6 bases). Trimming removed 1 base from V and 8 bases from J, with 18 bases in between. Germline values: CDR1 GTSNPN, CDR2 SVGIG (reference sequence). The CDR3 runs 14 residues. The CDR3 protein is CAWSGTGLVFKQYF. The CDR3 nucleotides are TGTGCCTGGAGTGGAACAGGGCTTGTATTCAAGCAGTACTTC.

The chain is built from TRBV4-2 and TRBJ2-3; 10 nucleotides align to TRBD2. Unmatched junction bases numbered 16, after V lost 2 bases and J lost 8 bases. The CDR3 length is 18 residues. Germline CDR1 LGHNA, CDR2 YNFKEQ. Here the CDR3 reads CASSQPAPGSGGSGTQYF. In nucleotides, the CDR3 is TGTGCCAGCAGCCAACCGGCCCCGGGTAGCGGGGGGTCCGGTACGCAGTATTTT.

This sequence joins TRBV27 and TRBJ2-7; the match to TRBD1 covers 9 bases. The CDR3 runs 15 residues. The ends lost 7 bases at V and 1 base at J; junction bases unmatched: 8. Germline V CDR1 and CDR2: MNHEY, SMNVEV (reference sequence). The CDR3 nucleotides read TGTGCCAGCAAATGGGACAGGGAAAGGTCCTACGAGCAGTACGTC. Its translation is CASKWDRERSYEQYV.

CDR3 DNA: TGTGCCAGTAGTAAAAGGACAGGGGGCGATGGTGAAGCTTTCTTT. It encodes CASSKRTGGDGEAFF. This rearrangement joins TRBV19 to TRBJ1-1; 11 nucleotides agree with TRBD1. Germline CDR1 LNHDA, CDR2 SQIVND (reference sequence). The CDR3 is made up of 15 amino acids. The ends lost 4 bases at V and 7 bases at J; junction bases unmatched: 8.

This clone was seen a single time. The chain carries TRBV5-6 and TRBJ1-1; TRBD1 matches 10 bases. V was pared by 0 bases and J by 0 bases, with 8 bases of the junction left unmatched. This CDR3 contains 18 residues. Germline CDR1 and CDR2: SGHDT and YYEEEE. DNA for the CDR3: TGTGCCAGCAGCTTGGATTCGGGACAGGGGCGGATGAACACTGAAGCTTTCTTT. Residues: CASSLDSGQGRMNTEAFF.

J is TRBJ2-5 and V is TRBV5-1, with D possibly matching TRBD2 (6 bases). The germline CDR1 and CDR2 sequences are SGHRS and YFSETQ. The CDR3 has 15 amino acids. V lost 4 bases, J lost 0 bases, and 13 bases lay in between. CDR3 nucleotide sequence: TGCGCCAGCAGCCCCCCGGGAGCGTACCAAGAGACCCAGTACTTC. It translates to CASSPPGAYQETQYF.

This clone was detected a few times. The chain couples TRBV19 to TRBJ2-6, with a weak D call TRBD2 (5 bases). From germline, CDR1 is LNHDA and CDR2 SQIVND (reference sequence). The CDR3 extends over 17 amino acids. Trimming took 7 bases from V and 0 from J, leaving 16 bases between them. CDR3 residues: CASKRDGKSSGANVLTF. In nucleotides, the CDR3 is TGTGCCAGTAAACGAGACGGGAAAAGCTCTGGGGCCAACGTCCTGACTTTC.

This clone appeared once. The CDR3 region is CASSLRTREETQYF. The CDR3 region has the DNA TGTGCCAGCAGCCTACGGACTAGGGAAGAGACCCAGTACTTC. J is TRBJ2-5 and V is TRBV7-2, with 7 bases that match TRBD2. The V and J ends lost 5 bases and 3 bases, in that order; junction bases with no gene match: 6. The CDR3 sequence is 14 residues long. Germline CDR1 and CDR2: SGHTA and FQGNSA.

This clone has more than one count but fewer than ten. The rearrangement joins TRBV4-2 to TRBJ2-1, with a tentative D call TRBD1 (6 bases). The V end was cut by 1 base, the J end by 4 bases, with 14 bases between. The CDR3 has 16 residues. The germline gives CDR1 LGHNA, CDR2 YNFKEQ. Written as DNA, the CDR3 is TGTGCCAGCAGCCAAGGGGCTCCAGGGGTTTACAATGAGCAGTTCTTC. Protein: CASSQGAPGVYNEQFF.